One and the same sample provided the 21 T cell receptor beta chains below, sequenced in a study of blood T cell repertoires in COVID-19. The repertoire was sequenced with immunoSEQ multiplex PCR; TCRdb's copy has only in-frame clones and lacks some. The table records 300,000 or so clones, around 81% of them present only once. The specimen was peripheral blood. The receptors come from a woman aged 50 to 65 with active or convalescent COVID-19.

The chain is built from TRBV4-1 and TRBJ2-5; 11 bases are a match to TRBD2. Germline V gene lookup returns CDR1 MGHRA and CDR2 YSYEKL. There are 14 residues in the CDR3. The junction had 1 base not matched to a gene; V was cut back by 4 bases and J by 3 bases. Here the CDR3 reads CASSRGLAEETQYF. CDR3 DNA sequence: TGCGCCAGCAGCCGGGGACTAGCGGAAGAGACCCAGTACTTC.

This sequence joins TRBV6-5 and TRBJ1-4; TRBD1 matches at 8 bases. The CDR3 covers 15 residues. V lost 6 bases and J lost 8; bases outside the gene matches: 11. Germline V gene sequence: CDR1 MNHEY, CDR2 SVGAGI. The CDR3 is CASSLQGGLGEKLFF. CDR3 DNA sequence: TGTGCCAGCAGCCTACAGGGGGGGTTAGGCGAAAAACTGTTTTTT.

This sequence joins TRBV7-9 and TRBJ1-2; no clear D. V was shortened by 4 bases and J by 3 bases, with 21 bases between the two germline ends. Germline V gene sequence: CDR1 SEHNR, CDR2 FQNEAQ (reference sequence). The CDR3 has 17 amino acids. The CDR3 reads CASSSRRGQIKDYGYTF. The CDR3 coding sequence is TGTGCCAGCAGCTCCCGCCGAGGGCAGATCAAGGACTATGGCTACACCTTC. The full variable domain, in which reference TRBV7-9 and TRBJ1-2 provide the parts outside the CDR3, is DTGVSQNPRHKITKRGQNVTFRCDPISEHNRLYWYRQTLGQGPEFLTYFQNEAQLEKSRLLSDRFSAERPKGSFSTLEIQRTEQGDSAMYLCASSSRRGQIKDYGYTFGSGTRLTVV.

The genes are TRBV9 and TRBJ2-7, with TRBD2 matching 14 bases. Germline CDR1 and CDR2: SGDLS and YYNGEE. CDR3 size: 18 residues. With 0 bases clipped from V and 4 bases from J, the junction kept 9 bases outside the gene matches. CDR3 sequence: CASSVGVGTSGSYYEQYF. In DNA form, the CDR3 reads TGTGCCAGCAGCGTAGGAGTAGGGACTAGCGGGAGTTATTACGAGCAGTACTTC.

The J gene is TRBJ1-2, the V gene TRBV7-2; no firm D call. CDR1 is SGHTA and CDR2 is FQGNSA in the germline V gene. The CDR3 is made up of 17 amino acids. Trimming left V 2 bases short and J 2 bases short, with 18 bases between. The CDR3 protein is CASSLFRAGRRNYGYTF. CDR3 bases: TGTGCCAGCAGCTTATTTCGGGCAGGCCGGAGGAACTATGGCTACACCTTC.

The J gene is TRBJ1-3, the V gene TRBV7-9; D might be TRBD1 (6 bases). Germline V gene data show CDR1 as SEHNR and CDR2 as FQNEAQ (reference sequence). Trimming took off 4 bases at V and 0 bases at J, with 10 bases between the two ends. CDR3 length: 15 amino acids. The CDR3 bases are TGTGCCAGCAGCTCTGACAGGCACTCTGGAAACACCATATATTTT. It is translated as CASSSDRHSGNTIYF.

This chain connects TRBV19 to TRBJ1-1; 8 bases map to TRBD1. CDR3 length equals 13 residues. Per the germline V gene, CDR1 is LNHDA and CDR2 is SQIVND (reference sequence). V gave up 8 bases and J gave up 2 bases; unmatched junction bases: 4. As DNA, the CDR3 is TGTGCCAGTGGAGCAGGGGGCAACACTGAAGCTTTCTTT. It specifies CASGAGGNTEAFF.

The rearrangement links TRBV6-5 to TRBJ1-1; D ambiguous. Germline V gene sequence: CDR1 MNHEY, CDR2 SVGAGI. V lost 2 bases, J lost 0 bases, and 13 bases lay in between. There are 16 residues in the CDR3. The CDR3 spells CASSYNPREVNTEAFF. The CDR3 nucleotides read TGTGCCAGCAGTTACAACCCTAGAGAGGTGAACACTGAAGCTTTCTTT.

The chain recombines TRBV5-1 with TRBJ1-2; the D is unclear. The CDR3 contains 13 residues. With 4 bases removed from V and 2 bases from J, the gap between germline ends came to 9 bases. The germline V gene has CDR1 SGHRS and CDR2 YFSETQ. CDR3 sequence: CASSLDQNYGYTF. CDR3 in DNA: TGCGCCAGCAGCCTAGACCAAAACTATGGCTACACCTTC.

The V and J genes are TRBV4-2 and TRBJ2-3; D gene unclear. The V end was cut by 0 bases, the J end by 4 bases, with 14 bases between. The CDR3 totals 16 residues. Germline CDR1 and CDR2: LGHNA and YNFKEQ. For the CDR3, the DNA is TGTGCCAGCAGCCAAGATGGTAGTCACCGCGCAGATACGCAGTATTTT. It translates to CASSQDGSHRADTQYF.

The chain employs TRBV7-8 and TRBJ1-5; possible D gene TRBD1, 5 bases. The CDR3 contains 13 residues. The V gene lost 1 base and the J gene lost 5 bases, with 6 bases spanning the gap. CDR1 is SGHVS, CDR2 FQNEAQ, per germline. In DNA, the CDR3 is TGTGCCAGCAGCTTAGGGGGGGATCAGCCCCAGCATTTT. This translates into CASSLGGDQPQHF.

The chain carries TRBV6-5 and TRBJ2-1; the match to TRBD2 covers 13 bases. V shed 8 bases, J shed 4 bases, and the junction held 2 bases outside the gene matches. The CDR3 has 14 amino acids. The V gene's germline CDR1 is MNHEY and CDR2 SVGAGI. CDR3 nucleotides: TGTGCCAGCCAGGGACTAGCGGGATACAATGAGCAGTTCTTC. It yields the protein CASQGLAGYNEQFF.

This clone was detected only once. The V gene is TRBV6-1, the J gene TRBJ1-2; 8 positions agree with TRBD1. The CDR3 loop spans 19 amino acids. Germline V gene data show CDR1 as MNHNS and CDR2 as SASEGT. With 4 bases clipped from V and 8 bases from J, the junction kept 24 bases outside the gene matches. The CDR3 sequence is CASSALSSSQGALGRGYTF. The CDR3 DNA is TGTGCCAGCAGTGCCCTCTCGTCTAGCCAGGGGGCGTTGGGAAGAGGCTACACCTTC.

The J gene is TRBJ1-2, the V gene TRBV2, with 7 positions matching TRBD1. There are 14 residues in the CDR3. J was trimmed by 2 bases and V by 6 bases; bases with no gene match: 6. Germline V gene data show CDR1 as SNHLY and CDR2 as FYNNEI. The CDR3 DNA follows: TGTGCCAGCAGGCCCGGGACAGAGAACTATGGCTACACCTTC. This encodes CASRPGTENYGYTF.

This clone was seen more than once but under ten times. J is TRBJ2-3 and V is TRBV7-6; 10 positions agree with TRBD2. V was clipped by 5 bases and J by 4 bases; unmatched bases: 6. Per the germline V gene, CDR1 is SGHVS and CDR2 is FNYEAQ. The CDR3 is 15 residues long. In nucleotides, the CDR3 is TGTGCCAGCAGCAAGCTAGCGGGAGAGGCAGATACGCAGTATTTT. Its protein product is CASSKLAGEADTQYF.

This rearrangement joins TRBV18 to TRBJ1-1, with D perhaps matching TRBD1 (6 bases). Deletions cut 2 bases from V and 1 base from J, with 17 bases between. Per the germline V gene, CDR1 is KGHSH and CDR2 is LQKENI. The CDR3 covers 17 residues. The CDR3 DNA sequence: TGTGCCAGCTCACCAAATTTACTGGGGGCCTCGAACACTGAAGCTTTCTTT. Its protein product is CASSPNLLGASNTEAFF.

This chain's CDR3 is CASRDRGGTEAFF. CDR3 nucleotide sequence: TGTGCCAGCAGGGACAGGGGCGGCACTGAAGCTTTCTTT. The genes are TRBV5-6 and TRBJ1-1, with 9 nucleotides matching TRBD1. Germline V gene lookup returns CDR1 SGHDT and CDR2 YYEEEE. The V and J ends lost 5 bases and 4 bases, in that order; junction bases with no gene match: 3. This CDR3 has 13 residues.

This clone was recorded once. This chain links TRBV6-4 with TRBJ1-2; the match to TRBD1 covers 9 bases. This CDR3 contains 14 residues. Per germline, CDR1 MRHNA and CDR2 SNTAGT. After removal of 3 bases from V and 8 bases from J, the junction contained 7 bases not matched to a gene. CDR3 DNA: TGTGCCAGCAGTGAAGTACAGGGGGCTGGGGGCTACACCTTC. The encoded protein is CASSEVQGAGGYTF.

Only a few counts were recorded for this clone. V is TRBV19 and J is TRBJ1-2, with 7 nucleotides matching TRBD1. This CDR3 is 16 amino acids long. With 3 bases clipped from V and 0 bases from J, the junction kept 7 bases outside the gene matches. The germline gives CDR1 LNHDA, CDR2 SQIVND (reference sequence). CDR3: CASSIETGPTNYGYTF. Written as DNA, the CDR3 is TGTGCCAGTAGTATCGAGACAGGGCCTACTAACTATGGCTACACCTTC.

With regard to this clone: Distinct nucleotide sequences in the sample also encode this CDR3. The rearrangement uses TRBV7-9 and TRBJ2-5; tentatively, D is TRBD2 (5 bases). This CDR3 region has 12 residues. Germline assignment: CDR1 SEHNR and CDR2 FQNEAQ (reference sequence). V lost 5 bases, J lost 5 bases, and 9 bases lay in between. CDR3: CASSLVAETQYF. The CDR3 region has the DNA TGTGCCAGCAGCCTGGTAGCGGAGACCCAGTACTTC.

The V gene is TRBV5-1, the J gene TRBJ2-5; 8 positions match TRBD2. Germline V lookup: CDR1 SGHRS, CDR2 YFSETQ. The length of the CDR3 is 16 residues. V was clipped by 4 bases and J by 1 base; unmatched bases: 9. This chain's CDR3 is CASSVGGGRIQETQYF. The CDR3 DNA sequence: TGCGCCAGCAGCGTGGGGGGCGGGAGGATCCAAGAGACCCAGTACTTC.